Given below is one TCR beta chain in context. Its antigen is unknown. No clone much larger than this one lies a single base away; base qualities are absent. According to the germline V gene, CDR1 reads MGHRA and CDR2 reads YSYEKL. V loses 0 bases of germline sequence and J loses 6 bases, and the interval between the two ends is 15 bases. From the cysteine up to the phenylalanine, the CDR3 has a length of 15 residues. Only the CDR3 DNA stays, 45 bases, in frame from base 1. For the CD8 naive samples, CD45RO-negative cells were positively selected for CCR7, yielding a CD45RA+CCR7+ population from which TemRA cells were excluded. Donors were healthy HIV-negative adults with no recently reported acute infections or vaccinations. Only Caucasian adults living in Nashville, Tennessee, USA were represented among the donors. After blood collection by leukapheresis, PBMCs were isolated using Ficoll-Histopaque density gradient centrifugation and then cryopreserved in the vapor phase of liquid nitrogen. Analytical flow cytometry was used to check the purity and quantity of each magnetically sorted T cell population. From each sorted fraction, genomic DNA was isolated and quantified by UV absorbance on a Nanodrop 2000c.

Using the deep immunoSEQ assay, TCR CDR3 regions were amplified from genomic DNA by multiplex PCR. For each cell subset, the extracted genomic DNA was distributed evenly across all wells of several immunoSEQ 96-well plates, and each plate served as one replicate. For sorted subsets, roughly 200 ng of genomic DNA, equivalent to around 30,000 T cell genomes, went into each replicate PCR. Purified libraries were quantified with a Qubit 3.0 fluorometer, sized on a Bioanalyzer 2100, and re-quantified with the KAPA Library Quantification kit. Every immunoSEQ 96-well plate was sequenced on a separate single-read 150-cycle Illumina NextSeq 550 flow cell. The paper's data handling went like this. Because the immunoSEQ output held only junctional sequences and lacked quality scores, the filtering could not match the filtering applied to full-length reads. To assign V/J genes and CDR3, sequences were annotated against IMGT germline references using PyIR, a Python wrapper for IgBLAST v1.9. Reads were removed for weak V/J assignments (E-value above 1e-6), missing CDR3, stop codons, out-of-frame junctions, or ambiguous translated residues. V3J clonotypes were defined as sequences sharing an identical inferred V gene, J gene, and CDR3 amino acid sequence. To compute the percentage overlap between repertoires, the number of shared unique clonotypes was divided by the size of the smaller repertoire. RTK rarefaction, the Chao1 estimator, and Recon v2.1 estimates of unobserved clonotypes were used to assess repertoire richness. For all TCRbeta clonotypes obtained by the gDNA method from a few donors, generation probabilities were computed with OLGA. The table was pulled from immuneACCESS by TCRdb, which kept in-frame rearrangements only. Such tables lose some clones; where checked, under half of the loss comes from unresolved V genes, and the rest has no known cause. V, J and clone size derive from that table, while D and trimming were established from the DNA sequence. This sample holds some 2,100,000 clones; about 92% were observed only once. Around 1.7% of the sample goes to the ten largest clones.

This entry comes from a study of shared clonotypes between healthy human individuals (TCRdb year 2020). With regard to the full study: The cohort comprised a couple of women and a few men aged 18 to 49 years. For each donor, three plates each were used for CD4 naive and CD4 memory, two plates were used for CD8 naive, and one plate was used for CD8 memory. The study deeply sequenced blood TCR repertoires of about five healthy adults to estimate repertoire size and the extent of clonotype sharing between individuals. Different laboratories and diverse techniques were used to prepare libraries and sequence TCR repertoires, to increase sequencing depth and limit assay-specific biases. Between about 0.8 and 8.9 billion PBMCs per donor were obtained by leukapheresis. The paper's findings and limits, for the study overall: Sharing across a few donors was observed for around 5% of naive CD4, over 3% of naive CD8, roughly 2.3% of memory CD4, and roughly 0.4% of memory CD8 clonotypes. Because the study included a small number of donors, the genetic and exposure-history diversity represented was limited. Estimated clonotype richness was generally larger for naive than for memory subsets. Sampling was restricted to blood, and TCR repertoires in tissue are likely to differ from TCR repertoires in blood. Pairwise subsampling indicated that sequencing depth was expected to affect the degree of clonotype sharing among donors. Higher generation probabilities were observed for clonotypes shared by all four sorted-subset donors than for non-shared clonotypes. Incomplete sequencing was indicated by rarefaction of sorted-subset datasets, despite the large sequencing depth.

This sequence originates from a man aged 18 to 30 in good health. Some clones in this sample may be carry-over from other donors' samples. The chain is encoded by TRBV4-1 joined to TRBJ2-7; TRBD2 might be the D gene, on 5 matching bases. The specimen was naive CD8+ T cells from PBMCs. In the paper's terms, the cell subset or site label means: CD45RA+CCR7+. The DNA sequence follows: TGCGCCAGCAGCCAAGAACTAGTATCTTCTCGCGAGCAGTACTTC. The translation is CASSQELVSSREQYF.